Below are 4 T cell receptor beta chains sequenced from a single sample in a study of Graves' ophthalmopathy and Graves' hyperthyroidism. For repertoire sequencing, the TCR beta CDR3 regions were amplified from RNA transcripts. HTBI primers were used in a first-round RT-PCR, which preceded a second-round multiplex PCR. TCRdb analysed the multiplex PCR reads with MiXCR anew, one entry per CDR3 protein. The profile shows 400,000 to 450,000 distinct CDR3 sequences, about 21% of them singletons. Specimen: peripheral blood. The receptors shown here come from a young woman with stable Graves' hyperthyroidism.

This rearrangement joins TRBV24-1 to TRBJ2-2; D is possibly TRBD1 (5 bases). Trimming pared 2 bases from V and 3 bases from J, leaving 6 bases between. The CDR3 consists of 14 residues. CDR1 and CDR2 from the germline V gene are KGHDR and SFDVKD. The CDR3 loop is CATSDSTDTGELFF. The CDR3 DNA reads TGTGCCACCAGTGATTCGACAGACACCGGGGAGCTGTTTTTT.

This clonotype came up many times. CDR3 amino acids: CASSWTGGTEAFF. The DNA for the CDR3 is TGTGCCAGCAGCTGGACAGGGGGCACTGAAGCTTTCTTT. J is TRBJ1-1 and V is TRBV11-1; 10 positions match TRBD1. The CDR3 runs to 13 residues. J lost 4 bases, V lost 4 bases, and 0 bases had no gene match. Germline CDR1 SGHAT, CDR2 FQDESV (reference sequence).

This clonotype appeared many times. The rearrangement joins TRBV2 to TRBJ1-5; a possible D gene is TRBD1 (5 bases). Trimming removed 8 bases at V and 0 bases at J, with 14 bases between. The germline CDR1 and CDR2 sequences are SNHLY and FYNNEI. The CDR3 contains 15 residues. The CDR3 sequence is CASDGGANSNQPQHF. Here the CDR3 DNA reads TGTGCCAGCGACGGTGGGGCCAATAGCAATCAGCCCCAGCATTTT.

This clonotype was seen ten or more times. The rearrangement joins TRBV6-2 or TRBV6-3 to TRBJ2-2, with D uncertain. Looked up from germline, CDR1 is MNHEY and CDR2 is SVGEGT. The V end was cut by 2 bases, the J end by 3 bases, with 4 bases between. This CDR3 region has 13 residues. The CDR3 DNA reads TGTGCCAGCAGTTACATCCACACCGGGGAGCTGTTTTTT. Its protein is CASSYIHTGELFF.